Listed here is a single TCR beta chain. Profiling relied on immunoSEQ multiplex PCR, and the TCRdb table lists in-frame clones only, not all of them. Of 2 million to 3 million clones detected, approximately 94% appear once; the ten largest clones hold 0.11% to 0.15%. This entry belongs to a study of shared clonotypes between healthy human individuals. Germline CDR1 MNHEY, CDR2 SMNVEV (reference sequence). The CDR3 runs to 13 residues. The ends were cut back, 5 bases at V and 3 bases at J, with 11 bases in the middle. This chain uses TRBV27 with TRBJ2-7; D is ambiguous. Sequencing input: naive CD4+ T cells sorted from blood. Subset specified: CD45RA+ positively selected. This sequence originates from a man aged 18 to 29 in good health. The CDR3 coding sequence is TGTGCCAGCAGTATACGCTTCAGCTACGAGCAGTACTTC. Translation: CASSIRFSYEQYF.